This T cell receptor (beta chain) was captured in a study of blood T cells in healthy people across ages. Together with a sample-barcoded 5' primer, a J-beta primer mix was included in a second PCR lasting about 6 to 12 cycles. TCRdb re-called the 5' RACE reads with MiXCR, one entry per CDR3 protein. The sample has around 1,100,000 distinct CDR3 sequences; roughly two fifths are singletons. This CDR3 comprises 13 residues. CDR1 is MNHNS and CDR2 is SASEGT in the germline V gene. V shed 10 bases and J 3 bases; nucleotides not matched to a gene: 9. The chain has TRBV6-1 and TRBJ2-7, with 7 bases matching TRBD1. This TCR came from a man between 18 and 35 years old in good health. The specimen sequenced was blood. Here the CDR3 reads CATGRDRLYEQYF. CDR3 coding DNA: TGTGCCACCGGCCGGGACAGACTCTACGAGCAGTACTTC.